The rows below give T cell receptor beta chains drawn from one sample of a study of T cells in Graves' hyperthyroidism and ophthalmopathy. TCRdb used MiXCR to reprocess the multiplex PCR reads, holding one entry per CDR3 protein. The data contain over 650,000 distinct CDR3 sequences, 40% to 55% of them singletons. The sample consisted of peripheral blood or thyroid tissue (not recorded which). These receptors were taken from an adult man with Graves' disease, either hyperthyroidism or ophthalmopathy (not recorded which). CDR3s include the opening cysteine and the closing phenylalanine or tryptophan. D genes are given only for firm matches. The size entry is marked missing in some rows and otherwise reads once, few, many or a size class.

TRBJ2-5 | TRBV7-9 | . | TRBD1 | CASSHGQGVETQYF
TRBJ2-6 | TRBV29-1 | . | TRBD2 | CSVETSSLAGANVLTF
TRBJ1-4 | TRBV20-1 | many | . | CSAQDATNEKLFF
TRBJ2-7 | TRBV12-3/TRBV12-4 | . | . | CASSLNNRYEQYF
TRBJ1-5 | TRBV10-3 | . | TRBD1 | CASRGQGGHPQHF
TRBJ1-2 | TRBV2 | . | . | CASSPSSGGGGYGYTF
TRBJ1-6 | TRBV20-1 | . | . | CSARTDRSSPLHF
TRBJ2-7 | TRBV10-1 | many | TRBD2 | CASSMTSGIGEQYF
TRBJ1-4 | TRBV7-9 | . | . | CASSLSYQLKEKLFF
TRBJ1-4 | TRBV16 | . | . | CASSESRGGSTNEKLFF
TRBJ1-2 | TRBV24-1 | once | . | CATSSGDGYTF
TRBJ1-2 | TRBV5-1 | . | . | CASSLAIGKSNGYTF
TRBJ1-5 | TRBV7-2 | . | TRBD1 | CASTDQGQGFYSNQPQHF
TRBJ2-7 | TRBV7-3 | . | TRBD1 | CASSLDRGPRDEQYF
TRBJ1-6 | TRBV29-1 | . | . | CSVEGSPGATLHF
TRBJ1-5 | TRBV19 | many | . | CATDPQYSNQPQHF
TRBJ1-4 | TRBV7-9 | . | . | CASSPPGRGEKLFF
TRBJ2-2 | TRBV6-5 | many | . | CASKGTRIGELFF
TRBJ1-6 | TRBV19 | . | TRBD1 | CASSMDRGNSPLHF
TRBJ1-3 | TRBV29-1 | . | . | CSVEEANTIYF